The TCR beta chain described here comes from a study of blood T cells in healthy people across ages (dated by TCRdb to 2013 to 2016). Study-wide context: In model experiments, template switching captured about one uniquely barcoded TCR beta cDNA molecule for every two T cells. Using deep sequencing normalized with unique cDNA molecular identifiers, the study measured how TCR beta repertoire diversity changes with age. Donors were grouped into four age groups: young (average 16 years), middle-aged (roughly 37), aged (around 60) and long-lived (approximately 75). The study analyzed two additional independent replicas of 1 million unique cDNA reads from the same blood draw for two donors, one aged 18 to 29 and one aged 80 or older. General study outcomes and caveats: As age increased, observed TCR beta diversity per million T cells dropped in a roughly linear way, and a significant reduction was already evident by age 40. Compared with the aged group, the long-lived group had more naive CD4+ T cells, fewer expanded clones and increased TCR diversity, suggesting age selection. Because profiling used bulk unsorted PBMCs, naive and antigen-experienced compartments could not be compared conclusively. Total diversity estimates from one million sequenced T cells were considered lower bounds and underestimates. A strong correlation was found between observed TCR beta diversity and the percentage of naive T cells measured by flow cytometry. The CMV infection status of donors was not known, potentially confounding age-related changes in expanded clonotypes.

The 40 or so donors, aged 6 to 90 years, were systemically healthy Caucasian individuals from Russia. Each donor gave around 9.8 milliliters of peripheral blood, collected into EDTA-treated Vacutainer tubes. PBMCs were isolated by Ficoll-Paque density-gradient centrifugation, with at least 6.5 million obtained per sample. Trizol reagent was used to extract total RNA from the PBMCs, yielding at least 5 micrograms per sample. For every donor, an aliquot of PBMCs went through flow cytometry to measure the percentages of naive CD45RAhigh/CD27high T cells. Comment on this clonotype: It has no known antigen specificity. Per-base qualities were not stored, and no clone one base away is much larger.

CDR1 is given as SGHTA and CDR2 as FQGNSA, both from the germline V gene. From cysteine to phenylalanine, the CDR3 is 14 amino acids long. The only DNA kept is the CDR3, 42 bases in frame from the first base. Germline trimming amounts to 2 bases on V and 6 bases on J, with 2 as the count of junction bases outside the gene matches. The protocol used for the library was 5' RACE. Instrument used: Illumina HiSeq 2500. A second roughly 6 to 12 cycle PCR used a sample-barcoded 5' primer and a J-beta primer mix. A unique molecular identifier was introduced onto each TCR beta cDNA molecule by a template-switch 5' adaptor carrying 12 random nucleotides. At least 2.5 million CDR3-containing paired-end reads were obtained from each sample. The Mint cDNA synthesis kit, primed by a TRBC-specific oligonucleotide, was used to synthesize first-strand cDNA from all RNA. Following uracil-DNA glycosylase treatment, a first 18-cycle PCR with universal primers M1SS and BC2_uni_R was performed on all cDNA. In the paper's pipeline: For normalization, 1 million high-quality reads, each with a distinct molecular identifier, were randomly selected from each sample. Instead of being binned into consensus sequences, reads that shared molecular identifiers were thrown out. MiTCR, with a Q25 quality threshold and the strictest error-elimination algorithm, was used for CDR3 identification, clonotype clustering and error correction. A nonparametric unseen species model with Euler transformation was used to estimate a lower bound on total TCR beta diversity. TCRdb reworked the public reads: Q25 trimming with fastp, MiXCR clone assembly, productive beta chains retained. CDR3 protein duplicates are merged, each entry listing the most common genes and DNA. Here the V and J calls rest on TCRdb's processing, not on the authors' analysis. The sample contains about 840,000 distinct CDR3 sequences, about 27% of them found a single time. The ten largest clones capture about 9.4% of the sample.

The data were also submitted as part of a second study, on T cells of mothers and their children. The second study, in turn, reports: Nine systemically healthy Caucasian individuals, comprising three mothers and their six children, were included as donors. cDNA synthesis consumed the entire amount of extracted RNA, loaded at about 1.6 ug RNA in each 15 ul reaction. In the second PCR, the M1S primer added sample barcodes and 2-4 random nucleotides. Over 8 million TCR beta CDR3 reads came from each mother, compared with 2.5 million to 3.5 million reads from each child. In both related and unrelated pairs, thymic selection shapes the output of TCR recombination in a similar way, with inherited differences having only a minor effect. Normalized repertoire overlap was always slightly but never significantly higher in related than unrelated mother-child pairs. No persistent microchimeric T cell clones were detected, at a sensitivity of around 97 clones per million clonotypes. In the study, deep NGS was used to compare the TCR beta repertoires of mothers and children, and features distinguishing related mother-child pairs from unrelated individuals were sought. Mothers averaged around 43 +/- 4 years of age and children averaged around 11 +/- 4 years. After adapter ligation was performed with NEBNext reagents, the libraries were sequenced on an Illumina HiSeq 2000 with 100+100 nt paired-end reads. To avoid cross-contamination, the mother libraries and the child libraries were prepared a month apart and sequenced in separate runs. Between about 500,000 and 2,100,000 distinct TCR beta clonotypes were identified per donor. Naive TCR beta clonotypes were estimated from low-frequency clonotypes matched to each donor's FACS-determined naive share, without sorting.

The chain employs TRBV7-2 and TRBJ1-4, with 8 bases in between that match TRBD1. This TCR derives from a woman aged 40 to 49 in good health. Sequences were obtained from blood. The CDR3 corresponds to CASSLQGAHEKLFF. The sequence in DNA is TGTGCCAGCAGCTTACAGGGGGCGCATGAAAAACTGTTTTTT.